The present TCR beta chain was sequenced within a study of T cells in Graves' hyperthyroidism and ophthalmopathy. This clonotype was recorded at least ten times. Regions amplified from RNA transcripts were the TCR beta CDR3 regions. An initial round of RT-PCR targeting the TCR CDR3 relied on the HTBI primer set. TCRdb re-called the multiplex PCR reads with MiXCR, one entry per CDR3 protein. The table includes about 210,000 distinct CDR3 sequences, approximately 20% detected once. This CDR3 has 12 residues. V lost 6 bases and J 4 bases, leaving 9 bases between the germline ends. Per the germline V gene, CDR1 is KGHSH and CDR2 is LQKENI.

Sequenced material: blood. The receptor comes from a man aged 35 to 55 with Graves' hyperthyroidism. V is TRBV18 and J is TRBJ1-1; D possibly corresponds to TRBD1 (5 bases). The CDR3 protein is CASSRQGTEAFF. CDR3 sequence (DNA): TGTGCCAGCTCTCGCCAGGGCACTGAAGCTTTCTTT.